The 30 T cell receptor beta chains in this list originate from one sample, sequenced in a study of post-analysis software for immune sequencing data. Antigen specificity for these receptors is unknown. The TCR beta cDNA libraries carried unique molecular identifiers. TCRdb ran MiXCR on the PCR reads and lists one entry per CDR3 protein. Of hundreds of thousands of distinct CDR3 sequences detected, approximately 33% appear once; the ten largest clones hold roughly 12%. Study conclusions and caveats: A handful of TRBV segments (TRBV5-6, TRBV5-1 and TRBV20-1 among them) occurred more frequently in patients than in controls.

The sample consisted of blood. The origin of the receptors is a girl aged 10 to 17 with multiple sclerosis.

The chain joins TRBV5-1 to TRBJ1-2; D possibly corresponds to TRBD1 (5 bases). This CDR3 comprises 14 residues. Germline V CDR1 and CDR2: SGHRS, YFSETQ. Trimming pared 0 bases from V and 8 bases from J, leaving 14 bases between. CDR3 in amino acids: CASSLAGAGRGYTF. The DNA for the CDR3 is TGCGCCAGCAGCTTGGCCGGGGCAGGAAGGGGCTACACCTTC. The full variable domain, with the rest looked up from reference TRBV5-1 and TRBJ1-2, is KAGVTQTPRYLIKTRGQQVTLSCSPISGHRSVSWYQQTPGQGLQFLFEYFSETQRNKGNFPGRFSGRQFSNSRSEMNVSTLELGDSALYLCASSLAGAGRGYTFGSGTRLTVV.

On this clonotype itself: The junction does not match germline at one end; this may be a read error. The rearrangement joins TRBV12-3 or TRBV12-4 to TRBJ1-1; D is possibly TRBD1 (6 bases). The CDR3 contains 15 residues. CDR3 residues: CASSLEQGENAEAFF. The DNA for the CDR3 is TGTGCCAGCAGTTTGGAACAGGGAGAGAACGCTGAAGCTTTCTTT.

This clonotype occurred a few times. The chain employs TRBV7-9 and TRBJ2-1; perhaps TRBD1 as D (5 bases). From germline, CDR1 is SEHNR and CDR2 FQNEAQ (reference sequence). This CDR3 contains 11 residues. Trimming removed 6 bases from V and 12 bases from J, with 12 bases in between. CDR3 bases: TGTGCCAGCAGTTGGGGCCTGTGGCAGTTCTTC. Protein: CASSWGLWQFF.

V gene TRBV4-3 combines with J gene TRBJ2-7, with 7 bases matching TRBD1. The CDR3 loop spans 14 amino acids. Germline CDR1 and CDR2: LGHNA and YSLEER. V dropped 0 bases and J dropped 2; count of bases not matched to a gene: 1. The CDR3 is CASSQEQGTYEQYF. CDR3 DNA sequence: TGCGCCAGCAGCCAAGAACAGGGGACCTACGAGCAGTACTTC.

On this clonotype itself: A single base separates this from a much larger clone, so it may be a read error. This sequence joins TRBV10-3 and TRBJ1-5; D is undetermined. CDR1 and CDR2 (germline): ENHRY, SYGVKD. The CDR3 is 17 amino acids. V was shortened by 2 bases and J by 0 bases, with 14 bases between the two germline ends. CDR3 nucleotides: TGTGCCATCAGTGAGAGGGTCATGTTGGGTAGCAATCAGCCCCAGCATTTT. It yields the protein CAISERVMLGSNQPQHF.

This clonotype appeared a few times. The chain carries TRBV20-1 and TRBJ2-1; 15 bases match TRBD2. The germline CDR1 and CDR2 sequences are DFQATT and SNEGSKA (reference sequence). The CDR3 covers 18 residues. V gave up 3 bases and J gave up 0 bases; unmatched junction bases: 6. CDR3 loop: CSARGLAGGLSSYNEQFF. The DNA of the CDR3 is TGCAGTGCTAGGGGACTAGCGGGGGGACTAAGCTCCTACAATGAGCAGTTCTTC.

The chain is built from TRBV6-6 and TRBJ1-6; D remains ambiguous. CDR3 length equals 13 residues. Germline assignment: CDR1 MNHNY and CDR2 SVGAGI (reference sequence). The ends were cut back, 2 bases at V and 7 bases at J, with 6 bases in the middle. In DNA form, the CDR3 reads TGTGCCAGCAGTTACCCCGAAAATTCACCCCTCCACTTT. This codes for CASSYPENSPLHF.

The chain combines TRBV7-9 with TRBJ2-2, with D possibly being TRBD1 (6 bases). The CDR3 has 15 residues. V lost 3 bases and J lost 3, with 11 bases in between. Germline V gives CDR1 SEHNR, CDR2 FQNEAQ (reference sequence). CDR3 residues: CASSFQGTDTGELFF. In nucleotides, the CDR3 is TGTGCCAGCAGCTTTCAGGGGACGGACACCGGGGAGCTGTTTTTT. Full variable domain (missing parts from reference TRBV7-9 and TRBJ2-2): DTGVSQNPRHKITKRGQNVTFRCDPISEHNRLYWYRQTLGQGPEFLTYFQNEAQLEKSRLLSDRFSAERPKGSFSTLEIQRTEQGDSAMYLCASSFQGTDTGELFFGEGSRLTVL.

This clonotype was picked up a small number of times. The V gene is TRBV2, the J gene TRBJ2-3; 7 bases are shared with TRBD1. The V gene's germline CDR1 is SNHLY and CDR2 FYNNEI. This CDR3 is 15 amino acids long. The V and J ends lost 11 bases and 2 bases, in that order; junction bases with no gene match: 13. The CDR3 region is CAATPPKGATDTQYF. CDR3 nucleotides: TGTGCCGCCACGCCACCGAAGGGGGCCACAGATACGCAGTATTTT.

The genes are TRBV29-1 and TRBJ2-6; D not certain. This CDR3 comprises 14 residues. V dropped 7 bases and J dropped 4 bases, with 14 bases sitting between them. Germline V gene lookup returns CDR1 SQVTM and CDR2 ANQGSEA. The CDR3 loop reads CSALGGDGANVLTF. The CDR3 nucleotides read TGCAGCGCCCTCGGCGGCGACGGGGCCAACGTCCTGACTTTC.

The sample holds a few counts of this clonotype. V usage is TRBV6-6 and J usage is TRBJ2-7; TRBD1 matches at 8 bases. The V gene's germline CDR1 is MNHNY and CDR2 SVGAGI (reference sequence). V lost 6 bases and J lost 6; bases outside the gene matches: 13. The CDR3 contains 15 residues. CDR3 DNA: TGTGCCAGCAGCGCAACGGGCAGGGGGCCTGGCGAGCAGTACTTC. It encodes CASSATGRGPGEQYF.

This rearrangement joins TRBV14 to TRBJ1-2, with a tentative D call TRBD1 (6 bases). V shed 2 bases and J shed 6 bases, with 16 bases lying between them. Looked up from germline, CDR1 is SGHDN and CDR2 is FVKESK. The CDR3 totals 15 residues. Here the CDR3 reads CASSQTQGVEDGYTF. The DNA for the CDR3 is TGTGCCAGCAGCCAAACACAGGGAGTCGAGGATGGCTACACCTTC.

There are a few counts of this clonotype. The chain links TRBV6-2 or TRBV6-3 to TRBJ2-1; either TRBD1 or TRBD2 may supply D (5 bases each). From germline, CDR1 is MNHEY and CDR2 SVGEGT. V was shortened by 5 bases and J by 9 bases, with 8 bases between the two germline ends. The CDR3 is 11 residues long. This CDR3 reads CASSHGAEQFF. In DNA, the CDR3 is TGTGCCAGCAGTCACGGGGCTGAGCAGTTCTTC.

This clonotype appeared a few times. The rearrangement uses TRBV18 and TRBJ2-5; D is ambiguous. V lost 2 bases, J lost 4 bases, and 5 bases lay in between. Germline loops: CDR1 KGHSH, CDR2 LQKENI. The CDR3 contains 12 residues. CDR3 sequence reads: CASSPSAETQYF. CDR3 DNA: TGTGCCAGCTCACCATCAGCAGAGACCCAGTACTTC.

The chain carries TRBV7-3 and TRBJ2-3; D remains ambiguous. Germline CDR1 SGHTA, CDR2 FQGTGA. The CDR3 has 15 residues. The V end lost 2 bases, the J end lost 0 bases, and 9 bases lay between the germline ends. CDR3 residues: CASSLSTLSTDTQYF. In DNA, the CDR3 is TGTGCCAGCAGCTTATCCACGTTGAGCACAGATACGCAGTATTTT.

This clonotype was recorded a few times. The genes are TRBV12-3 or TRBV12-4 and TRBJ2-5; D remains unclear. This CDR3 spans 14 amino acids. Trimming cost V 4 bases and J 1 base, with 10 bases left between them. As DNA, the CDR3 is TGTGCCAGCAGTTCCGGTGGTGTCCAAGAGACCCAGTACTTC. Translating it yields CASSSGGVQETQYF.

The J gene is TRBJ1-5, the V gene TRBV12-3 or TRBV12-4; D uncertain. Trimming cost V 7 bases and J 9 bases, with 10 bases left between them. CDR3 length: 11 amino acids. The CDR3: CASTSLTPQHF. The CDR3 coding sequence is TGTGCCAGCACTTCCCTAACGCCCCAGCATTTT.

As DNA, the CDR3 is TGCGCCAGCAGCCAAGTCGGGTACAATCAGCCCCAGCATTTT. Translating gives CASSQVGYNQPQHF. The V and J genes are TRBV4-1 and TRBJ1-5; D is unresolved. Trimming stripped 1 base from V and 3 bases from J, with 7 bases between. There are 14 residues in the CDR3. CDR1 is MGHRA, CDR2 YSYEKL, per germline.

This clonotype occurred a few times. The chain links TRBV11-2 to TRBJ1-6, with D possibly matching TRBD1 (5 bases). Trimming cost V 4 bases and J 5 bases, with 18 bases left between them. This CDR3 contains 17 residues. The germline V gene encodes CDR1 SGHAT and CDR2 FQNNGV. Here the CDR3 reads CASSSGPGTAHNSPLHF. The CDR3 region has the DNA TGTGCCAGCAGCTCTGGCCCGGGGACCGCACATAATTCACCCCTCCACTTT. Complete variable domain (other parts from reference TRBV11-2 and TRBJ1-6): EAGVAQSPRYKIIEKRQSVAFWCNPISGHATLYWYQQILGQGPKLLIQFQNNGVVDDSQLPKDRFSAERLKGVDSTLKIQPAKLEDSAVYLCASSSGPGTAHNSPLHFGNGTRLTVT.

The genes are TRBV10-3 and TRBJ1-1, with a weak D call TRBD1 (5 bases). V lost 3 bases and J 1 base, leaving 12 bases between the germline ends. There are 15 residues in the CDR3. The germline gives CDR1 ENHRY, CDR2 SYGVKD. CDR3 nucleotide sequence: TGTGCCATCAGTGACTTATCAGGGCCGAACACTGAAGCTTTCTTT. It is translated as CAISDLSGPNTEAFF.

This clonotype was detected a few times. The CDR3 bases are TGCGCCAGCAGCCAAGCGAGCAGGCCCCACGAGCAGTACTTC. It yields the protein CASSQASRPHEQYF. This chain uses TRBV4-1 with TRBJ2-7; D not resolved. V gave up 1 base and J gave up 5 bases, with 12 bases separating them. Germline lookup yields CDR1 MGHRA and CDR2 YSYEKL. This CDR3 comprises 14 residues.

The chain couples TRBV6-6 to TRBJ2-1; D ambiguous. The CDR3 loop spans 12 amino acids. Germline CDR1 MNHNY, CDR2 SVGAGI (reference sequence). Trimming stripped 4 bases from V and 12 bases from J, with 13 bases between. CDR3 residues: CASSSGPVGQFF. CDR3 sequence (DNA): TGTGCCAGCAGTTCCGGGCCGGTAGGGCAGTTCTTC.

This clonotype was seen repeatedly, ten times or more. The gene calls are TRBV29-1 and TRBJ2-5, with D possibly TRBD2 on 7 matching bases. Germline CDR1 reads SQVTM; CDR2 reads ANQGSEA. Trimming removed 3 bases at V and 5 bases at J, with 10 bases between. The length of the CDR3 is 12 residues. As DNA, the CDR3 is TGCAGCGTTGAGGGGGGGCTGGAGACCCAGTACTTC. Its translation is CSVEGGLETQYF. The full variable domain, completed using reference TRBV29-1 and TRBJ2-5, is SAVISQKPSRDICQRGTSLTIQCQVDSQVTMMFWYRQQPGQSLTLIATANQGSEATYESGFVIDKFPISRPNLTFSTLTVSNMSPEDSSIYLCSVEGGLETQYFGPGTRLLVL.

In this sample, this clonotype turned up many times. The V gene is TRBV10-3, the J gene TRBJ2-3; 15 nucleotides agree with TRBD2. In germline, CDR1 is ENHRY, CDR2 SYGVKD. The CDR3 has 17 residues. J lost 1 base, V lost 6 bases, and 5 bases had no gene match. CDR3 coding DNA: TGTGCCATCAGGCCCGGACTAGCGGGGGGGGGCACAGATACGCAGTATTTT. Its protein is CAIRPGLAGGGTDTQYF.

This clonotype showed up just a few times. The gene calls are TRBV25-1 and TRBJ2-5, with no clear D. CDR1 MGHDK and CDR2 SYGVNS come from the germline V gene. The CDR3 runs 11 residues. V lost 10 bases and J lost 4, with 10 bases in between. CDR3 bases: TGTGCCACTCCCTGGGGAGAGACCCAGTACTTC. As protein: CATPWGETQYF. The variable domain in full, completed from reference TRBV25-1 and TRBJ2-5, reads EADIYQTPRYLVIGTGKKITLECSQTMGHDKMYWYQQDPGMELHLIHYSYGVNSTEKGDLSSESTVSRIRTEHFPLTLESARPSHTSQYLCATPWGETQYFGPGTRLLVL.

The genes are TRBV11-2 and TRBJ2-5; D call uncertain. V dropped 2 bases and J dropped 0 bases, with 7 bases sitting between them. CDR1 and CDR2 from the germline V gene are SGHAT and FQNNGV. CDR3 length equals 14 residues. CDR3 residues: CASSLSRNQETQYF. Written as DNA, the CDR3 is TGTGCCAGCAGCTTATCACGGAACCAAGAGACCCAGTACTTC.

This clonotype appeared a few times. This chain joins TRBV20-1 and TRBJ2-3; TRBD2 matches 7 bases. Trimming took 3 bases from V and 2 from J; bases not matched to a gene: 8. CDR1 and CDR2 (germline): DFQATT, SNEGSKA (reference sequence). This CDR3 contains 15 residues. CDR3 loop: CSASSAGDSTDTQYF. In DNA form, the CDR3 reads TGCAGTGCTAGTTCGGCGGGGGACTCCACAGATACGCAGTATTTT.

Comment on this clonotype: This could be a read error, since a much larger clone is one nucleotide away. For the CDR3, the DNA is TGTGCCAGCAGTTTGGGTAACAGGGGCTACGAGCGGTACTTC. Residues: CASSLGNRGYERYF. The chain uses TRBV12-3 or TRBV12-4 and TRBJ2-7, with 7 bases fitting TRBD1. The CDR3 spans 14 residues.

This clonotype was picked up a small number of times. This chain uses TRBV4-2 with TRBJ1-5, with 7 bases identical to TRBD1. Looked up from germline, CDR1 is LGHNA and CDR2 is YNFKEQ. V shed 0 bases and J 5 bases; nucleotides not matched to a gene: 4. The CDR3 length is 15 residues. The CDR3, as DNA: TGTGCCAGCAGCCAAGAGAGGACAGGCTATCAGCCCCAGCATTTT. Encoded protein: CASSQERTGYQPQHF.

On this clonotype itself: One end of the junction is discordant with germline, which a read error may explain. This sequence joins TRBV7-2 and TRBJ2-7; D might be TRBD2 (6 bases). The CDR3 loop spans 13 amino acids. The germline V gene encodes CDR1 SGHTA and CDR2 FQGNSA. CDR3 loop: CASSGYGGYEQYF. The CDR3 bases are TGCGCCAGCAGCGGATACGGAGGGTACGAGCAGTACTTC. Full variable domain (outside the CDR3, taken from reference TRBV7-2 and TRBJ2-7): GAGVSQSPSNKVTEKGKDVELRCDPISGHTALYWYRQSLGQGLEFLIYFQGNSAPDKSGLPSDRFSAERTGGSVSTLTIQRTQQEDSAVYLCASSGYGGYEQYFGPGTRLTVT.